This T cell receptor beta chain was captured in a study of blood T cell repertoires in COVID-19. Across the whole study: The samples span acute and convalescent COVID-19 from the United States, Italy and Spain. PBMCs, B-cell-depleted T cells, or T cells were the source of the cDNA or gDNA that made up the material.

This CDR3 has 16 amino acids. V shed 3 bases and J 7 bases; nucleotides not matched to a gene: 9. Germline V gene sequence: CDR1 MNHEY, CDR2 SMNVEV (reference sequence). Assay: immunoSEQ multiplex PCR; the TCRdb copy retains only in-frame clones and omits some. The profile covers 300,000 or so clones, with around 86% appearing a single time and about 10% taken by the ten largest. Grouping used clinical history reported by participants in a survey and questionnaire. Material: PBMCs or T cells enriched from blood (not recorded which). This TCR was sampled from a woman aged 18-30 years who had recovered from COVID-19. The chain carries TRBV27 and TRBJ2-1; 10 bases agree with TRBD1. CDR3 coding DNA: TGTGCCAGCAGTTTTCGCGCGACAGGGGGCTGGAATGAGCAGTTCTTC. Translation gives CASSFRATGGWNEQFF.